This T cell receptor (beta chain) comes out of a study of cytomegalovirus exposure and HLA in healthy donors. Study conclusions and caveats: The study flagged about 150 TCR beta chains as cytomegalovirus-associated. Information on immune exposure was restricted to one variable (CMV serostatus). When analyzed later, a missense DCLRE1C variant was found to be linked to TCR beta V- and J-gene trimming.

Primers for the PCR totalled 60 Vbeta and 13 Jbeta. How the authors handled the data: About 88 million unique TCR beta chains, roughly 11 million of them shared, were counted by a later analysis. The protocol was immunoSEQ multiplex PCR, while the TCRdb copy is restricted to in-frame clones and leaves out a portion. From that table come the V and J calls and clone size; the DNA was used to work out D and trimming. Counted here are tens of thousands of clones, approximately 75% occurring once; the ten biggest clones make up over 7.5%. About this clone itself: Its antigen is currently unknown.

The V end lost 0 bases, the J end lost 8 bases, and 10 bases lay between the germline ends. Germline-derived CDR1 and CDR2 are LGHNA and YNFKEQ. The CDR3 sequence is 14 residues long. The sample comprised PBMCs. The sequence came from a man between 60 and 70 years old in good health and CMV-seropositive. V and J are TRBV4-2 and TRBJ2-2; no definite D call. In DNA, the CDR3 is TGTGCCAGCAGCCAAGAGGGCATCTCGGGGGAGCTGTTTTTT. Translating it yields CASSQEGISGELFF.